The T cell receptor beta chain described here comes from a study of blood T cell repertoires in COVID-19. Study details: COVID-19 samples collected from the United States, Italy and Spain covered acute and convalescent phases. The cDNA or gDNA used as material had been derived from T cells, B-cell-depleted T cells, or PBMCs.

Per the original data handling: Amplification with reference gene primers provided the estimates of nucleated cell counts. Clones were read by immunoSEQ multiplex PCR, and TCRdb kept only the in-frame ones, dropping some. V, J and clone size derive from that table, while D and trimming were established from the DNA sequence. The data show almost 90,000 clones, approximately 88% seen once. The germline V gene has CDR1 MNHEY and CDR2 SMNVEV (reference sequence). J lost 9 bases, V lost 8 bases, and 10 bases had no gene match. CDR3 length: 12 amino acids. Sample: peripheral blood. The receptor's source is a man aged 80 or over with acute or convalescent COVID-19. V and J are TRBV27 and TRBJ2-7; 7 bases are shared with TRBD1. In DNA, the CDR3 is TGTGCCAGCGGTGGGACAGCGCACAGGCAGTACTTC. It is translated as CASGGTAHRQYF.